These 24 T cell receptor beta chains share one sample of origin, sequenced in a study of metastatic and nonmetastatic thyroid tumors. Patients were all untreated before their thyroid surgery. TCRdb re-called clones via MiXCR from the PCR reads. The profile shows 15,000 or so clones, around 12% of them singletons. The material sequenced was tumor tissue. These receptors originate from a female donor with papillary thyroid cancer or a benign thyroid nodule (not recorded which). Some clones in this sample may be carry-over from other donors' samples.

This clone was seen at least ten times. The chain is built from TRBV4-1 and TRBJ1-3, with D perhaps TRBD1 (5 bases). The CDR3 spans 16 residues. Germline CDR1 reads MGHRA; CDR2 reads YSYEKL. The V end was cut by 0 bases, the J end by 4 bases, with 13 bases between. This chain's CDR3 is CASSQEVGVLGNTIYF. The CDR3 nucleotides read TGCGCCAGCAGCCAAGAAGTAGGGGTGCTGGGAAACACCATATATTTT.

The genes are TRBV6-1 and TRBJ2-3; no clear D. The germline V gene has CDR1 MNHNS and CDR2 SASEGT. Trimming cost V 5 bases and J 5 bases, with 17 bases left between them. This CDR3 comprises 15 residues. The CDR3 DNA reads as TGTGCCAGCAGTTCTAATACAAAACTGGGAGATACGCAGTATTTT. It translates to CASSSNTKLGDTQYF.

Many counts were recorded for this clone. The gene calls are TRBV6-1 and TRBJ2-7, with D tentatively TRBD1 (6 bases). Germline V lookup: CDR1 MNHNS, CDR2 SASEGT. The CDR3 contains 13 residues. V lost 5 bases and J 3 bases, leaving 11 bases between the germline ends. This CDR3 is CASSLGHSYEQYF. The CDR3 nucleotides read TGTGCCAGCAGTCTGGGACACAGCTACGAGCAGTACTTC.

CDR3 in amino acids: CASSLDPPSSYNEQFF. As DNA, the CDR3 is TGTGCCAGCAGCTTAGACCCTCCGAGCTCCTACAATGAGCAGTTCTTC. This sequence joins TRBV7-6 and TRBJ2-1, with unresolved D. Trimming removed 1 base at V and 0 bases at J, with 10 bases between. This CDR3 region has 16 residues. Germline assignment: CDR1 SGHVS and CDR2 FNYEAQ. Filled out from reference TRBV7-6 and TRBJ2-1, the complete variable domain reads GAGVSQSPRYKVTKRGQDVALRCDPISGHVSLYWYRQALGQGPEFLTYFNYEAQQDKSGLPNDRFSAERPEGSISTLTIQRTEQRDSAMYRCASSLDPPSSYNEQFFGPGTRLTVL.

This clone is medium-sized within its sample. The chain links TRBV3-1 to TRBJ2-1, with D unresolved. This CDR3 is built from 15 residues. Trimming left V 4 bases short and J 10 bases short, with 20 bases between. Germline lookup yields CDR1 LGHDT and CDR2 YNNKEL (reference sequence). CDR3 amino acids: CASSPQPWPNREQFF. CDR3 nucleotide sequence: TGTGCCAGCAGCCCGCAACCTTGGCCGAATAGGGAGCAGTTCTTC.

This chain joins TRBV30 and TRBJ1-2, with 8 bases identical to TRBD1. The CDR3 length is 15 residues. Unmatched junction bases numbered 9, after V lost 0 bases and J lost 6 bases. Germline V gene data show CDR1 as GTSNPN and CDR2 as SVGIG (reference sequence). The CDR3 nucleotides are TGTGCCTGGAGTGTACAGGGGGAGCTGGTGGATGGCTACACCTTC. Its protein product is CAWSVQGELVDGYTF.

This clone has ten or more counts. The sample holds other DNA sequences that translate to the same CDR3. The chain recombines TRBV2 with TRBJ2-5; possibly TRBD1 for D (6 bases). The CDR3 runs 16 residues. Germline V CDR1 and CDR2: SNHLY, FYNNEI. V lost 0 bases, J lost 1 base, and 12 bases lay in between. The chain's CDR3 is CASSEADSTFQETQYF. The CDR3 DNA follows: TGTGCCAGCAGTGAAGCGGACAGTACCTTCCAAGAGACCCAGTACTTC.

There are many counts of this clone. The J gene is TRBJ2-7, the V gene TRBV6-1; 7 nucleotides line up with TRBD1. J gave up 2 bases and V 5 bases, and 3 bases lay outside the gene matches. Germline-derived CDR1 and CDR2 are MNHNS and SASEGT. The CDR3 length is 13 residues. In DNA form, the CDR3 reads TGTGCCAGCAGTCGGACAGGCCCCTACGAGCAGTACTTC. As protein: CASSRTGPYEQYF.

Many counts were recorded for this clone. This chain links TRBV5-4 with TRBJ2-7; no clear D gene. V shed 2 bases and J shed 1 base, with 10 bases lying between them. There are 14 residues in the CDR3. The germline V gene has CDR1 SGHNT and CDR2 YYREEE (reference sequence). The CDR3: CASSFGSPSYEQYF. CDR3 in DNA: TGTGCCAGCAGCTTCGGGTCCCCATCCTACGAGCAGTACTTC.

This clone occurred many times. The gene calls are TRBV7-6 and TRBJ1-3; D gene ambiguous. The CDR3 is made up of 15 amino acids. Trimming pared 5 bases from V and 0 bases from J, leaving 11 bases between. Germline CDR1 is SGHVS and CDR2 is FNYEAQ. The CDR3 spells CASSPTPNSGNTIYF. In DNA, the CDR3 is TGTGCCAGCAGCCCGACTCCGAACTCTGGAAACACCATATATTTT.

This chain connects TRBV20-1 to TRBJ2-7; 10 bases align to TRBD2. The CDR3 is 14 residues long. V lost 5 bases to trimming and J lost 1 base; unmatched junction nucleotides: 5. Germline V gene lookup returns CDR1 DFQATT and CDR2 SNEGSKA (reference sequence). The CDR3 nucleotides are TGCAGTGCTTTACGAGCGGGAGGGTCCTACGAGCAGTACTTC. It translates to CSALRAGGSYEQYF.

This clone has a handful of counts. The CDR3 nucleotides are TGCAGCGTAGCCGGGACTAGCGGGCCCTACGAGCAGTACTTC. Amino acids: CSVAGTSGPYEQYF. The chain joins TRBV29-1 to TRBJ2-7; 12 nucleotides match TRBD2. This CDR3 spans 14 amino acids. J gave up 2 bases and V 6 bases, and 5 bases lay outside the gene matches. Germline lookup yields CDR1 SQVTM and CDR2 ANQGSEA.

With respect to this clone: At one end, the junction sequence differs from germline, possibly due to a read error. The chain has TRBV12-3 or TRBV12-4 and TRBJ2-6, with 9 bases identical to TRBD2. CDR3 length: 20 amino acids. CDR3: CASSIGLGVAGAPGANFLTF. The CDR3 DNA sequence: TGTGCCAGCAGTATTGGGCTAGGGGTAGCGGGGGCCCCGGGGGCCAACTTCCTGACTTTC.

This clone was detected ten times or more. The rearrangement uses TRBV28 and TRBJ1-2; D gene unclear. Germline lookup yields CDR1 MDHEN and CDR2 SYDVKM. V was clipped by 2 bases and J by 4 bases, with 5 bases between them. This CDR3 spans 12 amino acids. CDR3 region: CASSLSSYGYTF. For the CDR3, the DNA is TGTGCCAGCAGTTTAAGCAGCTATGGCTACACCTTC.

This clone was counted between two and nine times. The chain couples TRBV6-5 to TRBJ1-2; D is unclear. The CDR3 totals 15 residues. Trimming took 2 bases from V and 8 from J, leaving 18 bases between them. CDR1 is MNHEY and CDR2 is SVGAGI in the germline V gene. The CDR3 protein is CASSYAGSPPLGYTF. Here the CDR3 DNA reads TGTGCCAGCAGTTACGCCGGCAGCCCTCCGTTGGGCTACACCTTC.

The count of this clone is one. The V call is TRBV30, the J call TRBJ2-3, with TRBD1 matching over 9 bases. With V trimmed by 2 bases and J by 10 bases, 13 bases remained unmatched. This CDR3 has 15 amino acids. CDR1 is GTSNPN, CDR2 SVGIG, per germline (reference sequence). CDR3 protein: CAWSRGQGGGSSQYF. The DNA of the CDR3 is TGTGCCTGGAGTCGGGGACAGGGCGGAGGGTCCTCGCAGTATTTT. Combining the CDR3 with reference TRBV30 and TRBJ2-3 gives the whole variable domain SQTIHQWPATLVQPVGSPLSLECTVEGTSNPNLYWYRQAAGRGLQLLFYSVGIGQISSEVPQNLSASRPQDRQFILSSKKLLLSDSGFYLCAWSRGQGGGSSQYFGPGTRLTVL.

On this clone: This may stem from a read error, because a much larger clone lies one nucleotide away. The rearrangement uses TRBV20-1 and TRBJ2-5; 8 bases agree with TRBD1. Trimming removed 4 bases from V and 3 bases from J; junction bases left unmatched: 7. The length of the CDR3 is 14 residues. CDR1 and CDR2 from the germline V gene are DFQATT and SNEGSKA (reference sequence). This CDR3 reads CSATDRGHKETQYF. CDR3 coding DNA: TGCAGTGCTACCGACAGGGGACACAAAGAGACCCAGTACTTC.

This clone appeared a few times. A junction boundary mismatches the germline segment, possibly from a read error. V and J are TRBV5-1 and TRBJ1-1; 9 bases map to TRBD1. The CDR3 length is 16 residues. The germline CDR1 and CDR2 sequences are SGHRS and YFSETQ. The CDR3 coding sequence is TGCGCCAGCAGCTTCGGGGACAGGGCGCAGAACACTGAAGCTCTCTTT. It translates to CASSFGDRAQNTEALF.

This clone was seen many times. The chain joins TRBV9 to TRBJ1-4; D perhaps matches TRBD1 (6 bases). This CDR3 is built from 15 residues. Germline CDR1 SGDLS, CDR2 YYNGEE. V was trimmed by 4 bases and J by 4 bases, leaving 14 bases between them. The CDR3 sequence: CASSRRTVNNEKLFF. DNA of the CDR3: TGTGCCAGCAGCCGACGGACAGTCAATAATGAAAAACTGTTTTTT.

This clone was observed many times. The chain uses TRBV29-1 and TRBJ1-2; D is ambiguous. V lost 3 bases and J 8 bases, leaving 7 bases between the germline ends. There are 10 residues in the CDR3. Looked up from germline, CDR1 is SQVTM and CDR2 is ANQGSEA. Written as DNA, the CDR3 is TGCAGCGTTGAGACAAGAGGCTACACCTTC. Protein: CSVETRGYTF.

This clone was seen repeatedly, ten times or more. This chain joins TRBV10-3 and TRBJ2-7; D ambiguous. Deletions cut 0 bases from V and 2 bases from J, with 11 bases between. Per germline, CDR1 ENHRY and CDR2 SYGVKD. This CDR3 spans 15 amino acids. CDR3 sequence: CAISESGPSPYEQYF. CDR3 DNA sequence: TGTGCCATCAGTGAGTCAGGGCCTTCACCCTACGAGCAGTACTTC.

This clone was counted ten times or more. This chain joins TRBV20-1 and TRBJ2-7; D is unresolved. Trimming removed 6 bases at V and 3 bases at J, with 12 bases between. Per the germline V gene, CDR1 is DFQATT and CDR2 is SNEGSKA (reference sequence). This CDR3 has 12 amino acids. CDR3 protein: CSASDLDYEQYF. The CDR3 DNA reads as TGCAGTGCCTCGGACCTTGACTACGAGCAGTACTTC.

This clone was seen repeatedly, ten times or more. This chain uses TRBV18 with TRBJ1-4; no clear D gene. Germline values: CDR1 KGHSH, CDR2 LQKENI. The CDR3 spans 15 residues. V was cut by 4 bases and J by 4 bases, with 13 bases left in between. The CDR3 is CASSRLSAHNEKLFF. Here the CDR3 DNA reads TGTGCCAGCTCACGCTTGAGTGCCCATAATGAAAAACTGTTTTTT.

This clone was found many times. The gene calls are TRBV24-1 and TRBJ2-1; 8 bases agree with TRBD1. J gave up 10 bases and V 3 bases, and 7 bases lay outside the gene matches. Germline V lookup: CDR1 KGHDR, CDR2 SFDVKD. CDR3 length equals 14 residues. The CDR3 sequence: CATSDGQGAREQFF. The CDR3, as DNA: TGTGCCACCAGTGATGGTCAGGGGGCTAGGGAGCAGTTCTTC.